This T cell receptor beta chain is drawn from a study of OX40 agonist ivuxolimab in advanced cancers. V lost 5 bases to trimming and J lost 1 base, with 8 bases between them. The CDR3 extends over 14 amino acids. Germline V gene data show CDR1 as SEHNR and CDR2 as FQNEAQ (reference sequence). Some clones are missing from TCRdb's copy, which holds only in-frame ones; the method was immunoSEQ multiplex PCR. Here the sample spans about 72,000 clones, 80% to 90% being singletons. The gene calls are TRBV7-9 and TRBJ2-2; a possible D gene is TRBD1 (6 bases). The TCR was taken from an adult with an advanced solid tumor such as melanoma, head and neck, liver or kidney cancer. Source: CD4+ or CD8+ T cells sorted from blood, taken in a trial of the OX40 agonist ivuxolimab. CDR3 nucleotide sequence: TGTGCCAGCAGCCCCAGGGGGAACACCGGGGAGCTGTTTTTT. This sequence encodes CASSPRGNTGELFF.